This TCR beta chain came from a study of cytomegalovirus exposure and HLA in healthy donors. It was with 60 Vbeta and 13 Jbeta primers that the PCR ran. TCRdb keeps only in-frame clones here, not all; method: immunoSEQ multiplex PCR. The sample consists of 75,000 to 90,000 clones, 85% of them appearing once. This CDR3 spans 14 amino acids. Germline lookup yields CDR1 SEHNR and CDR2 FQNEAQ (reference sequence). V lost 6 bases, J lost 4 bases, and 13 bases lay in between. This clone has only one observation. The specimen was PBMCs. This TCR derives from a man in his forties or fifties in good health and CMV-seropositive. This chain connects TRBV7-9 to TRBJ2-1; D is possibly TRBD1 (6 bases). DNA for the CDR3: TGTGCCAGCAGTCGGGACATTCTGTACAATGAGCAGTTCTTC. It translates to CASSRDILYNEQFF.